This T cell receptor beta chain emerged from a study of cytomegalovirus exposure and HLA in healthy donors. PCR amplification relied on 60 Vbeta primers (plus 13 Jbeta primers). The table came from immunoSEQ multiplex PCR; TCRdb's copy has only in-frame clones and leaves some out. This sample carries 130,000 to 150,000 clones, around three quarters of them seen once, and the ten largest clones take 2% to 2.5%. Turning to this clone: What it binds is not known.

Findings of the study overall: Cytomegalovirus association was assigned to 150 to 200 TCR beta chains.

Sequencing was carried out using PBMCs. This sequence originates from a man aged 30-40 years in good health and CMV-seronegative.

DNA for the CDR3: TGTGCCATCAGTGAGGTACAGGGTGGGTACGAGCAGTACTTC. Translation gives CAISEVQGGYEQYF. J is TRBJ2-7 and V is TRBV10-3, with D maybe TRBD1 (6 bases). This CDR3 is 14 amino acids long. V was cut by 2 bases and J by 4 bases, with 12 bases left in between. Germline CDR1 and CDR2: ENHRY and SYGVKD.